The next 10 T cell receptor beta chains were all read from a single sample in a study of control samples from healthy donors and cancer patients. Data came from immunoSEQ multiplex PCR; TCRdb stores just in-frame clones and leaves some out. The table records 150,000 to 200,000 clones, around nine tenths of them present only once. The sequenced sample consisted of blood. All receptors derive from a young man in good health.

The V and J genes are TRBV13 and TRBJ1-6, with D perhaps matching TRBD1 (6 bases). From germline, CDR1 is PRHDT and CDR2 FYEKMQ (reference sequence). The CDR3 has 18 residues. Trimming removed 4 bases at V and 5 bases at J, with 21 bases between. The CDR3 nucleotides read TGTGCCAGCAGCTCCAAATATGGGGGGCTTCGGGATAATTCACCCCTCCACTTT. Translation: CASSSKYGGLRDNSPLHF.

The V gene is TRBV5-1, the J gene TRBJ1-5, with a tentative D call TRBD1 (6 bases). CDR1 is SGHRS, CDR2 YFSETQ, per germline. Between the trimmed V and J ends, which lost 4 bases and 1 base, there was a span of 18 bases. CDR3 size: 17 residues. The CDR3 DNA reads TGCGCCAGCAGCCCCGGTCACACAGGGACCAGCAATCAGCCCCAGCATTTT. Amino acid sequence: CASSPGHTGTSNQPQHF.

The chain has TRBV5-6 and TRBJ2-5, with 7 bases fitting TRBD1. The CDR3 runs to 15 residues. Germline loops: CDR1 SGHDT, CDR2 YYEEEE. J gave up 6 bases and V 2 bases, and 10 bases lay outside the gene matches. CDR3 residues: CASSFIGTVKQTQYF. The CDR3 DNA follows: TGTGCCAGCAGCTTTATAGGGACAGTGAAACAGACCCAGTACTTC.

The sample holds a few counts of this clone. V gene TRBV5-1 combines with J gene TRBJ1-2; maybe TRBD1 (6 bases). This CDR3 contains 14 residues. CDR1 is SGHRS and CDR2 is YFSETQ in the germline V gene. V lost 0 bases, J lost 8 bases, and 14 bases lay in between. In DNA form, the CDR3 reads TGCGCCAGCAGCTTGGGGGACCCAGGGGAGGGCTACACCTTC. Its translation is CASSLGDPGEGYTF.

The rearrangement links TRBV5-1 to TRBJ1-1; 8 nucleotides match TRBD1. The length of the CDR3 is 15 residues. The germline gives CDR1 SGHRS, CDR2 YFSETQ. Trimming took 0 bases from V and 7 from J; bases not matched to a gene: 8. The CDR3 region has the DNA TGCGCCAGCAGCTTGGGGACAGGGCGCGTTTATGAAGCTTTCTTT. It translates to CASSLGTGRVYEAFF.

The chain couples TRBV28 to TRBJ1-5; weak D call: TRBD1 (5 bases). V lost 1 base and J lost 6, with 10 bases in between. The CDR3 loop spans 14 amino acids. The V gene's germline CDR1 is MDHEN and CDR2 SYDVKM. CDR3 sequence reads: CASSLLGGVQPQHF. Here the CDR3 DNA reads TGTGCCAGCAGTTTATTGGGGGGAGTTCAGCCCCAGCATTTT. The full variable domain, with the rest looked up from reference TRBV28 and TRBJ1-5, is DVKVTQSSRYLVKRTGEKVFLECVQDMDHENMFWYRQDPGLGLRLIYFSYDVKMKEKGDIPEGYSVSREKKERFSLILESASTNQTSMYLCASSLLGGVQPQHFGDGTRLSIL.

CDR3 in amino acids: CASSPVRGSRNEAFF. Here the CDR3 DNA reads TGTGCCAGCAGCCCTGTTCGGGGAAGTCGCAATGAAGCTTTCTTT. V gene TRBV28 combines with J gene TRBJ1-1; D gene unclear. The length of the CDR3 is 15 residues. The V end was cut by 6 bases, the J end by 7 bases, with 21 bases between. Germline values: CDR1 MDHEN, CDR2 SYDVKM. Using reference TRBV28 and TRBJ1-1 for the parts outside the CDR3, the full variable domain is DVKVTQSSRYLVKRTGEKVFLECVQDMDHENMFWYRQDPGLGLRLIYFSYDVKMKEKGDIPEGYSVSREKKERFSLILESASTNQTSMYLCASSPVRGSRNEAFFGQGTRLTVV.

This chain links TRBV6-6 with TRBJ1-1; D is ambiguous. The length of the CDR3 is 15 residues. Germline assignment: CDR1 MNHNY and CDR2 SVGAGI (reference sequence). V was cut by 2 bases and J by 0 bases, with 10 bases left in between. The DNA of the CDR3 is TGTGCCAGCAGTTACGACGGCCAGTTGAACACTGAAGCTTTCTTT. Encoded protein: CASSYDGQLNTEAFF.

The gene calls are TRBV7-8 and TRBJ1-5, with a tentative D call TRBD1 (6 bases). This CDR3 is 16 amino acids long. The germline V and J ends were trimmed by 5 bases and 2 bases, with 16 bases remaining between them. The germline CDR1 and CDR2 sequences are SGHVS and FQNEAQ. The CDR3 coding sequence is TGTGCCAGCAGCCCCCGGGGCAGGGGTGGCAATCAGCCCCAGCATTTT. Its protein is CASSPRGRGGNQPQHF.

The rearrangement joins TRBV9 to TRBJ2-4; D remains ambiguous. V was cut by 4 bases and J by 1 base, with 15 bases left in between. From germline, CDR1 is SGDLS and CDR2 YYNGEE. The CDR3 extends over 16 amino acids. The DNA of the CDR3 is TGTGCCAGCAGCCCCCAGAGTCGTTTGGCCAAAAACATTCAGTACTTC. Encoded protein: CASSPQSRLAKNIQYF.